Below are 32 T cell receptor beta chains sequenced from a single sample in a study of T cell responses to AZD1222 COVID-19 vaccine (dated by TCRdb to about 2021). Library creation used the immunoSEQ multiplex PCR assay. TCRdb took over this immuneACCESS table, retaining in-frame rearrangements with V and J assigned. Such tables are incomplete; in checked studies, under half of the missing clones stem from an unresolved V gene, and the remainder is unexplained. A total of approximately 93,000 clones appear in this sample, about 88% of them only once. Jointly, the top ten make up 5% to 6.5% of the sample. What the time point label conveys for this sample: about 28 days (+/-7) after the second vaccine dose. The material sequenced was peripheral blood, taken 28 days after the second AZD1222 dose. These receptors were collected from an adult who received the AZD1222 COVID-19 vaccine.

The chain couples TRBV11-3 to TRBJ2-1; TRBD2 matches at 7 bases. Germline CDR1 and CDR2: SGHNT and YENEEA. Trimming at V came to 5 bases and at J to 3 bases, leaving 4 bases not matched to a gene. The CDR3 is 14 amino acids. CDR3 in amino acids: CASSGGGYYNEQFF. CDR3 in DNA: TGTGCCAGCAGCGGCGGGGGTTACTACAATGAGCAGTTCTTC.

The rearrangement joins TRBV5-6 to TRBJ2-5; D ambiguous. The CDR3 is 11 residues long. The V end was cut by 3 bases, the J end by 5 bases, with 5 bases between. Looked up from germline, CDR1 is SGHDT and CDR2 is YYEEEE. CDR3 region: CASSYGETQYF. The CDR3 bases are TGTGCCAGCAGCTACGGGGAGACCCAGTACTTC.

V usage is TRBV6-4 and J usage is TRBJ1-5; no reliable D call. Germline loops: CDR1 MRHNA, CDR2 SNTAGT. The ends were cut back, 11 bases at V and 0 bases at J, with 14 bases in the middle. The CDR3 spans 14 residues. The CDR3 here is CAPVRSHSNQPQHF. CDR3 DNA sequence: TGTGCCCCGGTTAGGAGCCATAGCAATCAGCCCCAGCATTTT.

V gene TRBV9 combines with J gene TRBJ1-3; TRBD1 is a possible D gene (5 bases). V was trimmed by 0 bases and J by 0 bases, leaving 10 bases between them. CDR3 length: 16 amino acids. CDR1 is SGDLS and CDR2 is YYNGEE in the germline V gene. CDR3 sequence reads: CASSVGGASSGNTIYF. The CDR3, as DNA: TGTGCCAGCAGCGTAGGTGGGGCGAGCTCTGGAAACACCATATATTTT. The whole variable domain, remainder taken from reference TRBV9 and TRBJ1-3, is DSGVTQTPKHLITATGQRVTLRCSPRSGDLSVYWYQQSLDQGLQFLIQYYNGEERAKGNILERFSAQQFPDLHSELNLSSLELGDSALYFCASSVGGASSGNTIYFGEGSWLTVV.

The genes are TRBV11-2 and TRBJ1-5, with D tentatively TRBD1 (5 bases). Trimming removed 5 bases at V and 0 bases at J, with 17 bases between. The CDR3 loop spans 17 amino acids. Germline V gives CDR1 SGHAT, CDR2 FQNNGV. Here the CDR3 reads CASSPGTAIYSNQPQHF. The CDR3 DNA follows: TGTGCCAGCAGCCCTGGGACGGCTATCTATAGCAATCAGCCCCAGCATTTT.

This clone was detected a few times. The sample has other DNA sequences that encode this CDR3 too. The chain joins TRBV27 to TRBJ1-2; D call uncertain. The CDR3 runs to 12 residues. Germline assignment: CDR1 MNHEY and CDR2 SMNVEV (reference sequence). The CDR3 loop is CATGGLNYGYTF. CDR3 in DNA: TGTGCTACGGGAGGGTTAAACTATGGCTACACCTTC.

The count of this clone is one. The chain links TRBV7-2 to TRBJ1-5; 10 bases align to TRBD1. The junction had 3 bases not matched to a gene; V was cut back by 1 base and J by 6 bases. Germline-derived CDR1 and CDR2 are SGHTA and FQGNSA. The CDR3 runs 15 residues. The CDR3 coding sequence is TGTGCCAGCAGCTTAGGTGGGACAGGGGTTCAGCCCCAGCATTTT. Amino acid sequence: CASSLGGTGVQPQHF. The whole variable domain, filled in from reference TRBV7-2 and TRBJ1-5, reads GAGVSQSPSNKVTEKGKDVELRCDPISGHTALYWYRQSLGQGLEFLIYFQGNSAPDKSGLPSDRFSAERTGGSVSTLTIQRTQQEDSAVYLCASSLGGTGVQPQHFGDGTRLSIL.

This chain links TRBV3-1 (or the pseudogene TRBV3-2) with TRBJ2-7; no definite D call. V dropped 4 bases and J dropped 3 bases, with 16 bases sitting between them. The length of the CDR3 is 15 residues. From germline, CDR1 is LGHDT and CDR2 YNNKEL (reference sequence). The CDR3 DNA reads TGTGCCAGCAGCCTCGATAGGCTGGGTATCTACGAGCAGTACTTC. It encodes CASSLDRLGIYEQYF.

The chain has TRBV6-5 and TRBJ1-1; perhaps TRBD1 as D (5 bases). Trimming removed 2 bases from V and 5 bases from J, with 9 bases in between. The germline CDR1 and CDR2 sequences are MNHEY and SVGAGI. The CDR3 covers 13 residues. The CDR3 DNA reads as TGTGCCAGCAGTTACGAGGGGTGGACTGAAGCTTTCTTT. Translated, it gives CASSYEGWTEAFF.

This clone was counted only a few times. This specimen includes other DNA sequences encoding the same CDR3. This rearrangement joins TRBV19 to TRBJ2-1, with TRBD2 matching over 13 bases. The CDR3 sequence is 16 residues long. Trimming took 3 bases from V and 7 from J; bases not matched to a gene: 6. Germline CDR1 and CDR2: LNHDA and SQIVND (reference sequence). CDR3 sequence (DNA): TGTGCCAGTAGTATCCAACTAGCGGGGGGGCGTAATGAGCAGTTCTTC. Its translation: CASSIQLAGGRNEQFF.

The chain recombines TRBV27 with TRBJ2-7, with 9 positions matching TRBD1. The CDR3 length is 14 residues. Germline V gives CDR1 MNHEY, CDR2 SMNVEV (reference sequence). Trimming took 4 bases from V and 3 from J; bases not matched to a gene: 4. CDR3 region: CASSSGTGNYEQYF. The CDR3 region has the DNA TGTGCCAGCAGTTCCGGGACAGGGAACTACGAGCAGTACTTC.

This clone was detected a few times. A junction boundary mismatches the germline segment, possibly from a read error. The DNA for the CDR3 is TGTGCTAGCAGCCGGGACTACTCGAACACCGGGGAGCTGTTTTTT. It is translated as CASSRDYSNTGELFF. The chain carries TRBV7-7 and TRBJ2-2; 7 nucleotides agree with TRBD2. The CDR3 extends over 15 amino acids. The V gene's germline CDR1 is SSHAT and CDR2 FNYEAQ (reference sequence).

CDR3 in DNA: TGTGCCAGCAGTTTCTCCGGGACCGTGGCCAACGTCCTGACTTTC. It encodes CASSFSGTVANVLTF. V is TRBV6-5 and J is TRBJ2-6; D tentatively reads TRBD1 or TRBD2 (5 bases each). Deletions cut 4 bases from V and 6 bases from J, with 13 bases between. CDR1 and CDR2 from the germline V gene are MNHEY and SVGAGI. The CDR3 extends over 15 amino acids.

The chain joins TRBV6-5 to TRBJ2-7, with D possibly being TRBD1 (5 bases). Germline values: CDR1 MNHEY, CDR2 SVGAGI. CDR3 length: 13 residues. The ends were cut back, 6 bases at V and 3 bases at J, with 12 bases in the middle. CDR3: CASSTTGVYEQYF. The CDR3 DNA reads TGTGCCAGCAGCACAACAGGAGTCTACGAGCAGTACTTC.

The rearrangement joins TRBV6-2 or TRBV6-3 to TRBJ1-5; maybe TRBD1 (5 bases). The V gene lost 4 bases and the J gene lost 0 bases, with 7 bases spanning the gap. The length of the CDR3 is 14 residues. CDR1 and CDR2 from the germline V gene are MNHEY and SVGEGT. Here the CDR3 reads CASSSGYSNQPQHF. CDR3 sequence (DNA): TGTGCCAGCAGTTCAGGGTATAGCAATCAGCCCCAGCATTTT.

The chain employs TRBV5-5 and TRBJ1-1; D is uncertain. The CDR3 has 13 residues. Trimming shortened V by 6 bases and J by 1 base, and 10 bases separated the two germline ends. From germline, CDR1 is SGHKS and CDR2 YYEKEE (reference sequence). This chain's CDR3 is CASTGLKNTEAFF. The CDR3 DNA sequence: TGTGCCAGCACCGGACTGAAGAACACTGAAGCTTTCTTT.

V usage is TRBV2 and J usage is TRBJ2-1, with D unresolved. The CDR3 sequence is 13 residues long. V was shortened by 8 bases and J by 4 bases, with 12 bases between the two germline ends. Germline V lookup: CDR1 SNHLY, CDR2 FYNNEI. The DNA for the CDR3 is TGTGCCAGCGAGACAAGCCTATACAATGAGCAGTTCTTC. This sequence encodes CASETSLYNEQFF.

This chain links TRBV15 with TRBJ1-2; 10 bases match TRBD1. The length of the CDR3 is 15 residues. The J segment lost 4 bases and the V segment lost 1 base, leaving 3 bases of the junction unmatched. Germline assignment: CDR1 LNHNV and CDR2 YYDKDF (reference sequence). The CDR3 nucleotides read TGTGCCACCAGCAGAGCCGGGACAGGGGCCTATGGCTACACCTTC. Protein product: CATSRAGTGAYGYTF.

The J gene is TRBJ1-3, the V gene TRBV5-1; TRBD1 matches 7 bases. From germline, CDR1 is SGHRS and CDR2 YFSETQ. The V and J ends lost 5 bases and 4 bases, in that order; junction bases with no gene match: 6. CDR3 length: 14 residues. CDR3 amino acids: CASSYTGAGNTIYF. The DNA of the CDR3 is TGCGCCAGCAGTTACACAGGGGCGGGAAACACCATATATTTT.

The chain joins TRBV6-5 to TRBJ2-2; no definite D call. This CDR3 spans 12 amino acids. Trimming cost V 10 bases and J 3 bases, with 9 bases left between them. Germline V lookup: CDR1 MNHEY, CDR2 SVGAGI. In DNA form, the CDR3 reads TGTGCCATACGGTGGGACACCGGGGAGCTGTTTTTT. It translates to CAIRWDTGELFF.

The gene calls are TRBV2 and TRBJ2-6; TRBD1 is a possible D gene (6 bases). The CDR3 consists of 14 residues. The germline V gene has CDR1 SNHLY and CDR2 FYNNEI. V was cut by 10 bases and J by 4 bases, with 14 bases left in between. The CDR3 loop is CATGGQSGANVLTF. The CDR3 DNA reads TGTGCCACCGGCGGACAGTCCGGGGCCAACGTCCTGACTTTC. Variable domain in full (rest from reference TRBV2 and TRBJ2-6): EPEVTQTPSHQVTQMGQEVILRCVPISNHLYFYWYRQILGQKVEFLVSFYNNEISEKSEIFDDQFSVERPDGSNFTLKIRSTKLEDSAMYFCATGGQSGANVLTFGAGSRLTVL.

V is TRBV15 and J is TRBJ2-1; 9 bases match TRBD1. The junction had 10 bases not matched to a gene; V was cut back by 0 bases and J by 4 bases. The CDR3 totals 18 residues. Germline-derived CDR1 and CDR2 are LNHNV and YYDKDF (reference sequence). DNA of the CDR3: TGTGCCACCAGCAGAGATCCGCTACAGGGGGCGCGATACAATGAGCAGTTCTTC. Protein product: CATSRDPLQGARYNEQFF.

As for this clone: The identical CDR3 is also encoded by other nucleotide sequences in the sample. The chain combines TRBV7-3 with TRBJ1-1; 9 nucleotides agree with TRBD1. Germline values: CDR1 SGHTA, CDR2 FQGTGA. V was pared by 5 bases and J by 1 base, with 5 bases of the junction left unmatched. The CDR3 sequence is 15 residues long. CDR3 nucleotide sequence: TGTGCCAGCAGCCTCCAGACAGGGGGGAACACTGAAGCTTTCTTT. Encoded protein: CASSLQTGGNTEAFF.

CDR3 loop: CASRPATEDRNQPQHF. The DNA for the CDR3 is TGTGCCAGCAGGCCCGCTACAGAGGACCGCAATCAGCCCCAGCATTTT. The chain couples TRBV28 to TRBJ1-5; D is undetermined. The CDR3 spans 16 residues. The V end was cut by 6 bases, the J end by 2 bases, with 17 bases between. Germline V CDR1 and CDR2: MDHEN, SYDVKM.

This chain uses TRBV5-1 with TRBJ2-2, with D tentatively TRBD1 (5 bases). Germline CDR1 and CDR2: SGHRS and YFSETQ. The CDR3 is 15 residues long. V gave up 0 bases and J gave up 0 bases, with 6 bases separating them. CDR3 protein: CASSLGQPNTGELFF. CDR3 nucleotides: TGCGCCAGCAGCTTGGGACAGCCGAACACCGGGGAGCTGTTTTTT.

The CDR3: CASSVGEAIPEQFF. Written as DNA, the CDR3 is TGTGCCAGCAGCGTAGGCGAAGCGATCCCTGAGCAGTTCTTC. V usage is TRBV9 and J usage is TRBJ2-1; D remains ambiguous. Germline V gene sequence: CDR1 SGDLS, CDR2 YYNGEE. V was clipped by 0 bases and J by 9 bases, with 13 bases between them. CDR3 length: 14 residues.

The chain combines TRBV3-1 (or the pseudogene TRBV3-2) with TRBJ2-3; perhaps TRBD2 as D (7 bases). V gave up 1 base and J gave up 6 bases, with 14 bases separating them. The CDR3 totals 15 residues. Germline V gene data show CDR1 as LGHDT and CDR2 as YNNKEL (reference sequence). The CDR3 loop is CASSQGGGARDTQYF. CDR3 nucleotides: TGTGCCAGCAGCCAAGGGGGGGGCGCTCGGGATACGCAGTATTTT.

The chain uses TRBV2 and TRBJ1-2, with D possibly being TRBD1 (5 bases). Germline V gives CDR1 SNHLY, CDR2 FYNNEI. V was clipped by 2 bases and J by 4 bases, with 11 bases between them. The CDR3 covers 14 residues. The DNA of the CDR3 is TGTGCCAGCAGTGAAAGCCAGGGAGGCTATGGCTACACCTTC. Its protein is CASSESQGGYGYTF.

This chain links TRBV18 with TRBJ1-4; TRBD1 agrees at 7 bases. CDR3 length: 14 amino acids. Germline V CDR1 and CDR2: KGHSH, LQKENI. Trimming removed 1 base from V and 12 bases from J; junction bases left unmatched: 8. The CDR3 protein is CASSPLRDSLELFF. The CDR3 DNA follows: TGTGCCAGCTCACCACTCCGGGACAGCCTGGAACTGTTTTTT. Supplemented by reference TRBV18 and TRBJ1-4, the full variable domain reads NAGVMQNPRHLVRRRGQEARLRCSPMKGHSHVYWYRQLPEEGLKFMVYLQKENIIDESGMPKERFSAEFPKEGPSILRIQQVVRGDSAAYFCASSPLRDSLELFFGSGTQLSVL.

This clone was counted a single time. The V and J genes are TRBV30 and TRBJ1-2, with D possibly matching TRBD1 (5 bases). This CDR3 comprises 13 residues. Germline V gene lookup returns CDR1 GTSNPN and CDR2 SVGIG (reference sequence). V was clipped by 0 bases and J by 5 bases, with 10 bases between them. CDR3 in amino acids: CAWSVGSGYGYTF. In DNA form, the CDR3 reads TGTGCCTGGAGTGTAGGGTCAGGGTATGGCTACACCTTC.

The rearrangement joins TRBV7-2 to TRBJ1-1, with a weak D call TRBD1 (5 bases). Germline values: CDR1 SGHTA, CDR2 FQGNSA. V lost 1 base, J lost 0 bases, and 9 bases lay in between. CDR3 length: 15 residues. The CDR3 here is CASSLGRQMNTEAFF. The CDR3 bases are TGTGCCAGCAGCTTAGGACGACAGATGAACACTGAAGCTTTCTTT.

CDR3 amino acids: CASGLQGYGELFF. The CDR3 region has the DNA TGTGCTAGTGGTCTACAGGGTTACGGGGAGCTGTTTTTT. The J gene is TRBJ2-2, the V gene TRBV12-5, with D perhaps matching TRBD1 (6 bases). Looked up from germline, CDR1 is LGHNT and CDR2 is FRNRAP. CDR3 length equals 13 residues. Trimming took 5 bases from V and 7 from J, leaving 11 bases between them. Looking up the rest from reference TRBV12-5 and TRBJ2-2 gives the full variable domain: DARVTQTPRHKVTEMGQEVTMRCQPILGHNTVFWYRQTMMQGLELLAYFRNRAPLDDSGMPKDRFSAEMPDATLATLKIQPSEPRDSAVYFCASGLQGYGELFFGEGSRLTVL.